This T cell receptor beta chain derives from a study of preoperative IRX-2 immunotherapy in early breast cancer. Some clones are missing from TCRdb's copy, which holds only in-frame ones; the method was immunoSEQ multiplex PCR. The data hold about 3,300 clones, with approximately 62% observed a single time. Treatment noted: preoperative locoregional IRX-2 cytokine immunotherapy. Preoperative locoregional IRX-2 cytokine immunotherapy was tested in the phase Ib source study. Only one count was recorded for this clone. Germline V gene lookup returns CDR1 SGHVS and CDR2 FNYEAQ. There are 15 residues in the CDR3. V lost 2 bases and J lost 5; bases outside the gene matches: 3.

The receptor was isolated from a human donor with breast cancer. The chain links TRBV7-6 to TRBJ2-2; TRBD1 aligns across 9 bases. Material: tumor tissue, obtained before IRX-2 immunotherapy. In nucleotides, the CDR3 is TGTGCCAGCAGCTTAAGACAGGGGGGAACCGGGGAGCTGTTTTTT. This sequence encodes CASSLRQGGTGELFF.